Listed below are T cell receptor beta chains from one sample, sequenced in a study of control samples from healthy donors and cancer patients. Only in-frame clones appear in the TCRdb table, and some are missing; sequencing was by immunoSEQ multiplex PCR. Seen here are some 120,000 clones, roughly 90% observed once, and the top ten hold about 2.6%. Sequences were obtained from blood. These receptors all come from a man in his late teens or twenties in good health. CDR3s include the opening cysteine and the closing phenylalanine or tryptophan. A D gene is named only where the DNA matches it firmly. For some rows the clone size is stated as once, few or many, or as a class when expanded; others skip it.

d_call	clone_size	v_call	j_call	cdr3_aa	cdr3_nt
NA	once	TRBV19	TRBJ2-4	CASSISTVLAKNIQYF	TGTGCCAGTAGTATCTCTACGGTGCTAGCCAAAAACATTCAGTACTTC
NA	NA	TRBV6-5	TRBJ1-5	CATTYIGNQPQHF	TGTGCCACCACCTATATCGGCAATCAGCCCCAGCATTTT
TRBD2	NA	TRBV28	TRBJ2-7	CASSQDKRGASYEQYF	TGTGCCAGCAGTCAAGACAAGCGGGGGGCCTCTTACGAGCAGTACTTC
TRBD1	NA	TRBV7-9	TRBJ1-5	CASSPDRDGNQPQHF	TGTGCCAGCAGCCCCGACAGGGACGGCAATCAGCCCCAGCATTTT
TRBD2	NA	TRBV5-8	TRBJ2-1	CASRGLAREQFF	TGTGCCAGCAGGGGACTAGCCCGCGAGCAGTTCTTC
NA	NA	TRBV3-1/TRBV3-2	TRBJ1-1	CASSQGRSEAFF	TGTGCCAGCAGCCAAGGTAGGTCTGAAGCTTTCTTT
NA	NA	TRBV2	TRBJ1-3	CASSGPFSGNTIYF	TGTGCCAGCAGTGGGCCCTTCTCTGGAAACACCATATATTTT
NA	NA	TRBV7-3	TRBJ2-3	CASSSKGRASTDTQYF	TGTGCCAGCAGCTCGAAAGGGCGGGCGAGCACAGATACGCAGTATTTT
TRBD1	few	TRBV27	TRBJ2-3	CASSPDRGPDTQYF	TGTGCCAGCAGTCCGGACAGGGGGCCGGATACGCAGTATTTT
NA	NA	TRBV6-4	TRBJ2-3	CASRFQGLSTDTQYF	TGTGCCAGCAGGTTCCAGGGGCTTAGCACAGATACGCAGTATTTT
TRBD2	NA	TRBV5-1	TRBJ2-5	CASKSALAAGETQYF	TGCGCCAGCAAGTCGGCACTAGCGGCCGGCGAGACCCAGTACTTC
NA	NA	TRBV5-1	TRBJ1-2	CASKGGRLYGYTF	TGCGCCAGCAAGGGGGGCAGACTCTATGGCTACACCTTC
NA	NA	TRBV4-1	TRBJ2-5	CASAPGTLSLQETQYF	TGCGCCAGCGCTCCAGGGACTCTCTCTCTCCAAGAGACCCAGTACTTC
NA	NA	TRBV2	TRBJ1-3	CASSEWGNTIYF	TGTGCCAGCAGTGAATGGGGAAACACCATATATTTT
NA	NA	TRBV7-9	TRBJ2-6	CASSLVSGANVLTF	TGTGCCAGCAGCTTAGTCTCTGGGGCCAACGTCCTGACTTTC
TRBD2	NA	TRBV28	TRBJ2-2	CASSSRGAGGELFF	TGTGCCAGCAGTTCGCGGGGGGCGGGCGGGGAGCTGTTTTTT
TRBD2	few	TRBV6-5	TRBJ2-2	CASRGLAGGPGELFF	TGTGCCAGCAGGGGACTAGCGGGGGGGCCCGGGGAGCTGTTTTTT
NA	NA	TRBV3-1/TRBV3-2	TRBJ2-4	CASSQDSAPKNIQYF	TGTGCCAGCAGCCAAGATTCAGCTCCCAAAAACATTCAGTACTTC
NA	once	TRBV7-2	TRBJ2-1	CASSFQPYEQFF	TGTGCCAGCAGCTTCCAACCCTATGAGCAGTTCTTC
TRBD1	NA	TRBV7-8	TRBJ1-2	CASSLADRDYGYTF	TGTGCCAGCAGCCTAGCGGACAGGGACTATGGCTACACCTTC
TRBD1	NA	TRBV10-3	TRBJ1-4	CAISDSGTGAEKLFF	TGTGCCATCAGTGACTCCGGGACAGGGGCTGAAAAACTGTTTTTT
NA	NA	TRBV28	TRBJ1-6	CASSPMGTYNSPLHF	TGTGCCAGCAGTCCTATGGGGACCTATAATTCACCCCTCCACTTT
TRBD1	NA	TRBV28	TRBJ2-7	CASRRLTGAYEQYF	TGTGCCAGCCGTCGCCTGACAGGGGCCTACGAGCAGTACTTC
NA	NA	TRBV11-3	TRBJ1-1	CASSLEGGTEAFF	TGTGCCAGCAGCTTAGAGGGGGGCACTGAAGCTTTCTTT
NA	once	TRBV2	TRBJ2-4	CASSDVGSEGAKNIQYF	TGTGCCAGCAGTGACGTGGGTAGCGAGGGGGCCAAAAACATTCAGTACTTC
NA	NA	TRBV7-9	TRBJ2-7	CASSHDRDTFPYEQYF	TGTGCCAGCAGCCACGACCGGGACACCTTCCCCTACGAGCAGTACTTC
TRBD2	NA	TRBV19	TRBJ2-7	CASSIGRGSYEQYF	TGTGCCAGTAGTATTGGGAGGGGATCCTACGAGCAGTACTTC
NA	NA	TRBV6-5	TRBJ1-5	CASRDNNQPQHF	TGTGCCAGCCGGGACAACAATCAGCCCCAGCATTTT
NA	NA	TRBV19	TRBJ2-7	CASSIPGTYEQYF	TGTGCCAGTAGTATCCCAGGGACCTACGAGCAGTACTTC
TRBD1	NA	TRBV19	TRBJ1-2	CASSTGTADSKYGYTF	TGTGCCAGTAGTACCGGGACAGCTGATTCCAAGTATGGCTACACCTTC
TRBD2	once	TRBV3-1/TRBV3-2	TRBJ2-5	CASSQVLAGEETQYF	TGTGCCAGCAGCCAAGTTCTAGCGGGAGAAGAGACCCAGTACTTC
NA	NA	TRBV6-5	TRBJ1-5	CASSYTGWNQPQHF	TGTGCCAGCAGTTACACTGGGTGGAATCAGCCCCAGCATTTT
NA	NA	TRBV7-9	TRBJ1-6	CASSPSGGPYNSPLHF	TGTGCCAGCAGCCCCAGTGGTGGGCCCTATAATTCACCCCTCCACTTT
NA	once	TRBV12-3/TRBV12-4	TRBJ1-1	CASSPRGAEAFF	TGTGCCAGCAGTCCTCGAGGAGCGGAAGCTTTCTTT
TRBD2	NA	TRBV2	TRBJ2-3	CASSEGLADTDTQYF	TGTGCCAGCAGTGAAGGGCTAGCGGATACAGATACGCAGTATTTT
NA	NA	TRBV19	TRBJ1-5	CASTQDGGRGNQPQHF	TGTGCCAGTACCCAAGACGGGGGGCGAGGCAATCAGCCCCAGCATTTT
NA	NA	TRBV11-2	TRBJ1-4	CASSSQGWATNEKLFF	TGTGCCAGCAGCTCACAGGGTTGGGCAACTAATGAAAAACTGTTTTTT